The entry below describes one T cell receptor (beta chain). This clonotype has at least ten counts. Its antigen is still unknown. No much larger clonotype is one base removed from it; base qualities were not supplied. The record originates from a study of T cells in Graves' hyperthyroidism and ophthalmopathy (dated by TCRdb to between 2018 and 2021). Regarding the complete study: Peripheral blood was collected at initial diagnosis, before any treatment. An independent validation cohort of 18 to 20 hyperthyroidism patients and approximately 17 patients who later progressed to ophthalmopathy tested prospective prediction of ophthalmopathy. TCR Vbeta CDR3 sequencing of some 140 peripheral blood samples (approximately 44 ophthalmopathy, under 80 hyperthyroidism and roughly 17 progressor patients) is reported in the paper. To identify distinguishing TCR V-J signatures, a discovery cohort of 90 to 100 patients was used, comprising under 45 with Graves' ophthalmopathy and about 59 with stable Graves' hyperthyroidism. Following sampling, methimazole starting at 30 mg daily was given to hyperthyroidism patients, and high-dose intravenous methylprednisolone was given to ophthalmopathy patients. In more than 5 Graves' hyperthyroidism patients, the study also compared T-cell repertoires from thyroid tissue with T-cell repertoires from blood. For training and testing, the 95 to 100 patients in the discovery cohort were randomly divided in a 7:3 ratio.

Including the terminal cysteine and phenylalanine, the CDR3 comprises 16 residues. The CDR3 DNA has 48 bases and is translated from base 1. CDR1 and CDR2 are read off the germline V gene as MNHNS and SASEGT. Unmatched junction bases come to 0, with V trimmed by 2 bases and J by 0 bases. TCR beta CDR3 regions were amplified from RNA transcripts. A first-round RT-PCR of the TCR CDR3 used the HTBI primer set with the Qiagen OneStep RT-PCR kit. The libraries were constructed in a second round of multiplex PCR and then size-selected and purified. Libraries were sequenced paired-end with 100 bp reads on an Illumina HiSeq2000. The paper's processing steps were these. SOAPnuke was used to process the raw data, with reads discarded if the reads contained adapters or uncalled bases, had a mean Phred below 15, or lacked an exact constant-primer or identifier match. High-quality paired reads were merged using COPE v1.2.5, and each unique nucleotide sequence was defined as a clonotype. Clonotypes were aligned to IMGT TRBV, TRBD and TRBJ reference segments using MiTCR v1.1. The analysis included only V-J combinations with a frequency above 0.0001, which together covered roughly 99% of the repertoires. A TCS score was defined as the ratio between F50 (clonal expansion) and ExV (chaos), using BLOSUM62-based TCRdist between CDR3 peptides within each V-J. Welch's t-statistics and random forest reduced roughly 500 V-J features to 10 to 15, which were used in a naive Bayes classifier (R e1071). Using fastp at Q25 and MiXCR, TCRdb reprocessed the public reads and kept productive beta chains. When rows share a CDR3 protein, they turn into one entry using the most common DNA and genes. The V and J calls were not made by the authors but by TCRdb's processing. Present in this sample are hundreds of thousands of distinct CDR3 sequences, roughly 13% of which were seen just once. The ten largest clones capture 25% to 30% of the sample.

Ophthalmopathy patients had moderately to severely active disease, with a Clinical Activity Score of 3 or more, a NOSPECS grade of 4 or more, and a disease duration of less than 3 months. The study excluded patients with uncontrolled infections, other autoimmune diseases, pregnancy or lactation. Diagnoses relied on clinical symptoms, serum thyroxine and TRAb, thyroid ultrasound and orbital computed tomography. PBMCs were separated from around 9.1 ml of fresh peripheral blood using Ficoll-Paque density gradient centrifugation. Trizol reagent was used to extract total RNA, and RNA quality was then checked on an Agilent 2100 Bioanalyzer. General study outcomes and caveats: Most expanded thyroid clonotypes (frequency above 0.001) were also found in blood, which suggests that blood repertoires may mirror thyroid immune responses. Sample size was not statistically predetermined, and investigators were not blinded to group allocation. In validation, progression to ophthalmopathy was predicted by the model with 55% to 71% sensitivity and approximately 78% specificity, a median of approximately 6.5 months before onset. Ophthalmopathy was separated from stable hyperthyroidism by a 13 V-J signature model, with about 88% sensitivity and roughly 81% specificity obtained in cross-validation and 80%/75% obtained in testing.

Material for sequencing was blood. The V gene is TRBV6-1 and the J gene is TRBJ2-1, with 11 middle bases fitting TRBD2. This receptor was obtained from a man aged 50 to 59 with Graves' ophthalmopathy. The nucleotides read TGTGCCAGCAGTGAAACTAGCGGGAGCTCCTACAATGAGCAGTTCTTC. This sequence encodes CASSETSGSSYNEQFF.